Listed here are 28 T cell receptor beta chains from one sample, sequenced in a study of T-cell reconstitution after alpha-beta-depleted transplantation in children. Preparation of the TCRbeta library involved a method that used unique molecular identifiers. TCRdb passed the PCR reads through MiXCR, listing each CDR3 protein once. The sample gives 200,000 to 250,000 distinct CDR3 sequences, roughly a tenth of which show up once; roughly 27% is in the top ten. The sample here was PBMCs, taken before TCRalphabeta/CD19-depleted stem cell transplant. The receptors were gathered from a child less than two years old with acute myeloid leukemia, due to receive a stem cell transplant.

This clonotype was counted a few times. The genes are TRBV12-3 or TRBV12-4 and TRBJ1-4; D is ambiguous. V lost 8 bases, J lost 4 bases, and 11 bases lay in between. The CDR3 has 13 amino acids. DNA of the CDR3: TGTGCCAGCGGACTGAGAGTTAATGAAAAACTGTTTTTT. Its translation is CASGLRVNEKLFF.

This clonotype was counted at least ten times. The chain joins TRBV29-1 to TRBJ1-3; perhaps TRBD1 as D (5 bases). V was cut by 3 bases and J by 2 bases, with 11 bases left in between. Germline V gives CDR1 SQVTM, CDR2 ANQGSEA. This CDR3 has 14 amino acids. The CDR3 sequence is CSVDKGTPGNTIYF. Here the CDR3 DNA reads TGCAGCGTTGATAAGGGGACGCCTGGAAACACCATATATTTT.

This clonotype was seen at least ten times. Because the CDR3's place on the DNA is in doubt, the DNA is left out and the CDR3 is given as listed by TCRdb. The gene calls are TRBV21-1 and TRBJ1-2; the listed D gene, TRBD1, was not tested against the DNA. TRBV21-1 is a listed pseudogene. The CDR3 has 16 amino acids, counting both end residues. This CDR3 reads CASSKPDRSYRCGYTF.

The V and J genes are TRBV5-1 and TRBJ1-2; TRBD1 agrees at 10 bases. V was pared by 4 bases and J by 8 bases, with 8 bases of the junction left unmatched. Germline loops: CDR1 SGHRS, CDR2 YFSETQ. The CDR3 sequence is 14 residues long. In nucleotides, the CDR3 is TGCGCCAGCAGCGTCCGGGACAGGGGTTACGGCTACACCTTC. Its protein product is CASSVRDRGYGYTF.

In its sample, this clonotype was seen many times. The gene calls are TRBV11-1 and TRBJ2-3; TRBD1 aligns across 7 bases. Germline V gene lookup returns CDR1 SGHAT and CDR2 FQDESV (reference sequence). The junction had 7 bases not matched to a gene; V was cut back by 5 bases and J by 2 bases. The length of the CDR3 is 15 residues. The CDR3 DNA reads TGTGCCAGCAGCGTATCCCAGGGGGACACAGATACGCAGTATTTT. Translating gives CASSVSQGDTDTQYF.

This clonotype has ten or more counts. The chain employs TRBV5-1 and TRBJ1-1, with D uncertain. The V gene's germline CDR1 is SGHRS and CDR2 YFSETQ. Trimming took off 2 bases at V and 6 bases at J, with 8 bases between the two ends. This CDR3 has 12 residues. CDR3 protein: CASSFGSAEAFF. The CDR3 DNA is TGCGCCAGCAGCTTCGGAAGCGCTGAAGCTTTCTTT.

This clonotype occurred many times. The genes are TRBV20-1 and TRBJ2-2; D is unclear. Germline V CDR1 and CDR2: DFQATT, SNEGSKA (reference sequence). V was shortened by 3 bases and J by 9 bases, with 17 bases between the two germline ends. The CDR3 length is 14 residues. The CDR3 coding sequence is TGCAGTGCTAGGAGTTGGTCCGGAGACCGGGAGCTGTTTTTT. Its protein product is CSARSWSGDRELFF.

This clonotype was counted at least ten times. The chain combines TRBV12-3 or TRBV12-4 with TRBJ1-5; the D is unclear. This CDR3 is built from 16 residues. V gave up 4 bases and J gave up 3 bases, with 16 bases separating them. Here the CDR3 DNA reads TGTGCCAGCAGTTCCCTGAGGACGGGGAACAATCAGCCCCAGCATTTT. Encoded protein: CASSSLRTGNNQPQHF.

This clonotype occurred many times. This chain connects TRBV7-6 to TRBJ2-5; 7 bases map to TRBD2. The CDR3 totals 15 residues. CDR1 is SGHVS, CDR2 FNYEAQ, per germline. Trimming at V came to 4 bases and at J to 5 bases, leaving 10 bases not matched to a gene. The chain's CDR3 is CASSSAAGEGETQYF. The CDR3 region has the DNA TGTGCCAGCAGCTCAGCGGCCGGGGAGGGGGAGACCCAGTACTTC.

This clonotype was observed at least ten times. CDR3 protein: CASNLVGAGELFF. The CDR3 DNA follows: TGTGCCAGCAACCTCGTCGGCGCCGGGGAGCTGTTTTTT. V usage is TRBV2 and J usage is TRBJ2-2, with D unclear. V was trimmed by 7 bases and J by 6 bases, leaving 12 bases between them. The CDR3 consists of 13 residues. The germline gives CDR1 SNHLY, CDR2 FYNNEI.

The sample holds many counts of this clonotype. The CDR3 DNA reads as TGCAGTGCTAGAGAACCCCACGCTAGCGGGAGGGCGACCCAGTACTTC. Encoded protein: CSAREPHASGRATQYF. The chain is built from TRBV20-1 and TRBJ2-5; 12 positions agree with TRBD2. The length of the CDR3 is 16 residues. Germline assignment: CDR1 DFQATT and CDR2 SNEGSKA (reference sequence). The junction had 9 bases not matched to a gene; V was cut back by 0 bases and J by 7 bases.

In this sample, this clonotype turned up many times. J is TRBJ2-7 and V is TRBV20-1; D might be TRBD2 (6 bases). Germline V CDR1 and CDR2: DFQATT, SNEGSKA (reference sequence). The CDR3 covers 10 residues. V lost 5 bases, J lost 7 bases, and 9 bases lay in between. The CDR3 here is CSAAGREQYF. The CDR3 DNA is TGCAGTGCTGCAGGGAGGGAGCAGTACTTC.

The CDR3 nucleotides are TGTGCCAGTAAGCGGGGGTCCCGCGACGAGCAGTACTTC. This gives the protein CASKRGSRDEQYF. The chain carries TRBV19 and TRBJ2-7; 8 nucleotides align to TRBD2. With 7 bases clipped from V and 5 bases from J, the junction kept 7 bases outside the gene matches. The length of the CDR3 is 13 residues. CDR1 LNHDA and CDR2 SQIVND come from the germline V gene (reference sequence).

This clonotype was counted at least ten times. V usage is TRBV5-1 and J usage is TRBJ2-5; 11 bases align to TRBD1. Trimming took 4 bases from V and 5 from J; bases not matched to a gene: 7. From germline, CDR1 is SGHRS and CDR2 YFSETQ. The CDR3 length is 15 residues. CDR3 loop: CASSPGQGAWETQYF. CDR3 bases: TGCGCCAGCAGCCCAGGACAGGGGGCGTGGGAGACCCAGTACTTC.

This clonotype showed up many times. The rearrangement uses TRBV25-1 and TRBJ1-5; a possible D gene is TRBD1 (5 bases). CDR1 is MGHDK and CDR2 is SYGVNS in the germline V gene. There are 15 residues in the CDR3. The V and J ends lost 6 bases and 0 bases respectively, with 12 bases between them. The CDR3 DNA is TGTGCCAGCAGCCGGGGGGGTCCTAGCAATCAGCCCCAGCATTTT. This gives the protein CASSRGGPSNQPQHF. Looking up the rest from reference TRBV25-1 and TRBJ1-5 gives the full variable domain: EADIYQTPRYLVIGTGKKITLECSQTMGHDKMYWYQQDPGMELHLIHYSYGVNSTEKGDLSSESTVSRIRTEHFPLTLESARPSHTSQYLCASSRGGPSNQPQHFGDGTRLSIL.

On this clonotype itself: A much larger clone sits a single nucleotide away, making a read error possible. The genes are TRBV14 and TRBJ2-5, with D uncertain. The CDR3 has 12 residues. In germline, CDR1 is SGHDN, CDR2 FVKESK. This chain's CDR3 is CAGSRRQETQYF. Here the CDR3 DNA reads TGTGCCGGCAGCCGCAGACAAGAGACCCAGTACTTC.

The table lists this clonotype with many counts. The chain couples TRBV29-1 to TRBJ1-2; 7 bases are shared with TRBD1. This CDR3 contains 15 residues. Looked up from germline, CDR1 is SQVTM and CDR2 is ANQGSEA. With 7 bases clipped from V and 0 bases from J, the junction kept 11 bases outside the gene matches. The DNA of the CDR3 is TGCAGCGACCTAAGGACAGGCCAAGCTAACTATGGCTACACCTTC. Protein product: CSDLRTGQANYGYTF.

This clonotype was picked up a small number of times. The V and J genes are TRBV5-1 and TRBJ1-2; the D gene is possibly TRBD1 (5 bases). V was trimmed by 4 bases and J by 5 bases, leaving 27 bases between them. CDR1 and CDR2 from the germline V gene are SGHRS and YFSETQ. The CDR3 sequence is 18 residues long. The CDR3 DNA reads TGCGCCAGCAGCGCCGGGACGGGGATCCTCCCAAGGAAGTATGGCTACACCTTC. Its protein product is CASSAGTGILPRKYGYTF.

This chain uses TRBV6-2 or TRBV6-3 with TRBJ1-1; TRBD1 is a possible D gene (5 bases). This CDR3 contains 14 residues. From germline, CDR1 is MNHEY and CDR2 SVGEGT. Deletions cut 2 bases from V and 6 bases from J, with 13 bases between. The CDR3 bases are TGTGCCAGCAGTTACGAGGGGTCGAGGGCTGAAGCTTTCTTT. Protein sequence: CASSYEGSRAEAFF.

This clonotype showed up many times. The chain links TRBV6-4 to TRBJ2-1; D remains ambiguous. The germline V and J ends were trimmed by 4 bases and 4 bases, with 11 bases remaining between them. The CDR3 is made up of 14 amino acids. Germline CDR1 MRHNA, CDR2 SNTAGT. CDR3 nucleotides: TGTGCCAGCAGTGGCAGCGCGGAATACAATGAGCAGTTCTTC. Residues: CASSGSAEYNEQFF.

The chain has TRBV6-1 and TRBJ2-4, with D possibly matching TRBD1 (7 bases). Looked up from germline, CDR1 is MNHNS and CDR2 is SASEGT. CDR3 length equals 15 residues. Trimming shortened V by 4 bases and J by 7 bases, and 17 bases separated the two germline ends. The CDR3 region has the DNA TGTGCCAGCAGTGCCCTAGGGGGCGCGGGGAACATTCAGTACTTC. Translating it yields CASSALGGAGNIQYF.

This clonotype occurred a few times. The chain is built from TRBV4-2 and TRBJ2-7, with D tentatively TRBD2 (6 bases). V was trimmed by 4 bases and J by 11 bases, leaving 18 bases between them. The CDR3 spans 13 residues. Germline V gene data show CDR1 as LGHNA and CDR2 as YNFKEQ. The CDR3 DNA reads as TGTGCCAGCAGCCCCGGGCAGGGATGGGGGGAGTACTTC. Amino acids: CASSPGQGWGEYF.

The sample holds many counts of this clonotype. The rearrangement uses TRBV20-1 and TRBJ2-3; D unclear. The V gene's germline CDR1 is DFQATT and CDR2 SNEGSKA (reference sequence). The germline V and J ends were trimmed by 6 bases and 4 bases, with 14 bases remaining between them. The length of the CDR3 is 13 residues. The CDR3 reads CSAGRASPDTQYF. The CDR3 DNA follows: TGCAGTGCCGGACGAGCGTCTCCAGATACGCAGTATTTT.

This clonotype was found many times. In DNA form, the CDR3 reads TGCAGCGTTAGGACAAATAGCAATCAGCCCCAGCATTTT. Protein product: CSVRTNSNQPQHF. The rearrangement uses TRBV29-1 and TRBJ1-5; a possible D gene is TRBD1 (5 bases). Germline-derived CDR1 and CDR2 are SQVTM and ANQGSEA. This CDR3 has 13 residues. V dropped 5 bases and J dropped 0 bases, with 8 bases sitting between them.

This clonotype was found a few times. The genes are TRBV5-1 and TRBJ2-1; TRBD2 aligns across 12 bases. J gave up 8 bases and V 4 bases, and 7 bases lay outside the gene matches. Germline CDR1 is SGHRS and CDR2 is YFSETQ. The CDR3 has 15 residues. CDR3 sequence: CASSPTTSGGDEQFF. CDR3 in DNA: TGCGCCAGCAGCCCGACGACTAGCGGGGGAGATGAGCAGTTCTTC.

This clonotype was detected many times. The chain is built from TRBV5-1 and TRBJ2-5, with TRBD2 matching 11 bases. The CDR3 length is 14 residues. V dropped 6 bases and J dropped 0; count of bases not matched to a gene: 1. Germline CDR1 SGHRS, CDR2 YFSETQ. The CDR3 sequence: CASKGLADQETQYF. DNA for the CDR3: TGCGCCAGCAAGGGACTAGCGGACCAAGAGACCCAGTACTTC.

Ten or more counts support this clonotype. The chain recombines TRBV4-2 with TRBJ1-5; TRBD1 matches at 12 bases. V shed 2 bases, J shed 2 bases, and the junction held 10 bases outside the gene matches. The length of the CDR3 is 19 residues. Germline assignment: CDR1 LGHNA and CDR2 YNFKEQ. CDR3 DNA sequence: TGTGCCAGCAGCCAAACCGGGACAGGGGGCGTTTCTGGCAATCAGCCCCAGCATTTT. Its protein product is CASSQTGTGGVSGNQPQHF.

This clonotype showed up just a few times. The chain is built from TRBV5-4 and TRBJ2-1; D might be TRBD2 (5 bases). In germline, CDR1 is SGHNT, CDR2 YYREEE (reference sequence). This CDR3 is built from 16 residues. Trimming pared 4 bases from V and 9 bases from J, leaving 23 bases between. CDR3 coding DNA: TGTGCCAGCAGCCCCGCGGTTGGGCTAGCAGTTGGTGAGCAGTTCTTC. Translation gives CASSPAVGLAVGEQFF.